Below, 17 T cell receptor beta chains from the same sample are listed, as sequenced in a study of cytotoxic CD8 clonotypes in ibrutinib-treated CLL. Method: immunoSEQ multiplex PCR; TCRdb's copy keeps in-frame clones and lacks some. The sample holds approximately 190,000 clones; 60% to 80% are singletons and the top ten take over 5.5%. The sequences come from PBMCs, collected after 12 months of ibrutinib treatment. The source is a human donor with chronic lymphocytic leukemia.

This sequence joins TRBV18 and TRBJ2-1; possibly TRBD2 for D (6 bases). CDR3 size: 13 residues. Germline values: CDR1 KGHSH, CDR2 LQKENI. V was trimmed by 6 bases and J by 8 bases, leaving 14 bases between them. The CDR3 loop is CASSTRWDYEQFF. The CDR3 bases are TGTGCCAGCTCCACGCGGTGGGACTATGAGCAGTTCTTC.

The chain recombines TRBV18 with TRBJ2-1; D is perhaps TRBD2 (6 bases). Trimming took off 4 bases at V and 2 bases at J, with 15 bases between the two ends. Germline CDR1 is KGHSH and CDR2 is LQKENI. This CDR3 has 16 residues. The CDR3 sequence is CASSLSSGSPYNEQFF. CDR3 DNA sequence: TGTGCCAGCTCACTCTCGAGCGGGTCCCCCTACAATGAGCAGTTCTTC.

V gene TRBV25-1 combines with J gene TRBJ1-2, with a weak D call TRBD1 (5 bases). The CDR3 loop spans 15 amino acids. V was trimmed by 4 bases and J by 5 bases, leaving 17 bases between them. Looked up from germline, CDR1 is MGHDK and CDR2 is SYGVNS. Here the CDR3 reads CASSAAGPSTYGYTF. As DNA, the CDR3 is TGTGCCAGCAGTGCCGCGGGGCCATCGACATATGGCTACACCTTC.

The chain joins TRBV18 to TRBJ2-6; perhaps TRBD1 as D (5 bases). Germline loops: CDR1 KGHSH, CDR2 LQKENI. This CDR3 has 15 amino acids. The V end lost 10 bases, the J end lost 1 base, and 14 bases lay between the germline ends. Here the CDR3 DNA reads TGTGCCACCTCGCACAGGATTTCTGGGGCCAACGTCCTGACTTTC. It codes for CATSHRISGANVLTF.

J is TRBJ1-4 and V is TRBV7-2, with no clear D. CDR3 length: 15 amino acids. The V and J ends lost 1 base and 1 base respectively, with 7 bases between them. Per the germline V gene, CDR1 is SGHTA and CDR2 is FQGNSA. The CDR3 nucleotides are TGTGCCAGCAGCTTAGGGGATTTAACTAATGAAAAACTGTTTTTT. Protein product: CASSLGDLTNEKLFF.

The rearrangement uses TRBV18 and TRBJ2-5, with 12 bases fitting TRBD2. Germline loops: CDR1 KGHSH, CDR2 LQKENI. CDR3 length: 15 amino acids. Unmatched junction bases numbered 3, after V lost 6 bases and J lost 1 base. CDR3 region: CASSQTSGGQETQYF. Written as DNA, the CDR3 is TGTGCCAGCTCCCAGACTAGCGGGGGCCAAGAGACCCAGTACTTC.

V gene TRBV11-2 combines with J gene TRBJ2-7; D remains ambiguous. V lost 5 bases to trimming and J lost 0 bases, with 11 bases between them. CDR3 length: 14 residues. Germline CDR1 SGHAT, CDR2 FQNNGV. The CDR3: CASSLPGSSYEQYF. The CDR3 coding sequence is TGTGCCAGCAGCCTCCCAGGTTCCTCCTACGAGCAGTACTTC.

This rearrangement joins TRBV19 to TRBJ1-3; D gene unclear. This CDR3 is 12 amino acids long. V lost 9 bases and J lost 4, with 10 bases in between. Germline-derived CDR1 and CDR2 are LNHDA and SQIVND (reference sequence). The CDR3, as DNA: TGTGCCAGGTCACTAGGGGGAAACACCATATATTTT. Amino acid sequence: CARSLGGNTIYF. Supplemented by reference TRBV19 and TRBJ1-3, the full variable domain reads DGGITQSPKYLFRKEGQNVTLSCEQNLNHDAMYWYRQDPGQGLRLIYYSQIVNDFQKGDIAEGYSVSREKKESFPLTVTSAQKNPTAFYLCARSLGGNTIYFGEGSWLTVV.

This chain links TRBV7-9 with TRBJ2-2; D is undetermined. This CDR3 has 12 amino acids. Germline CDR1 reads SEHNR; CDR2 reads FQNEAQ (reference sequence). V was shortened by 7 bases and J by 3 bases, with 6 bases between the two germline ends. CDR3 nucleotides: TGTGCCAGCAATTGGTACACCGGGGAGCTGTTTTTT. This encodes CASNWYTGELFF.

In its sample, this clone was seen a few times. The chain uses TRBV30 and TRBJ2-3; 14 nucleotides align to TRBD2. The germline V gene has CDR1 GTSNPN and CDR2 SVGIG (reference sequence). With 6 bases clipped from V and 5 bases from J, the junction kept 13 bases outside the gene matches. This CDR3 is built from 17 residues. CDR3 nucleotide sequence: TGTGCCTGCTGCTCCCGCCCGACTAGCGGGAGGGGAGATACGCAGTATTTT. Its translation is CACCSRPTSGRGDTQYF.

The gene calls are TRBV25-1 and TRBJ2-1; 7 positions agree with TRBD2. The J segment lost 5 bases and the V segment lost 4 bases, leaving 8 bases of the junction unmatched. This CDR3 comprises 15 residues. Germline V gene data show CDR1 as MGHDK and CDR2 as SYGVNS. The chain's CDR3 is CASSGAAGFNNEQFF. The CDR3 nucleotides are TGTGCCAGCAGTGGTGCAGCGGGATTCAACAATGAGCAGTTCTTC.

The genes are TRBV30 and TRBJ1-1, with D possibly TRBD1 on 5 matching bases. The CDR3 consists of 14 residues. CDR1 and CDR2 (germline): GTSNPN, SVGIG (reference sequence). Trimming removed 4 bases at V and 1 base at J, with 13 bases between. CDR3 DNA sequence: TGTGCCTGGATGGGGGATAACGGGAACACTGAAGCTTTCTTT. This gives the protein CAWMGDNGNTEAFF.

The chain recombines TRBV7-2 with TRBJ2-1; D possibly corresponds to TRBD2 (6 bases). Looked up from germline, CDR1 is SGHTA and CDR2 is FQGNSA. V lost 5 bases to trimming and J lost 8 bases, with 16 bases between them. The CDR3 is made up of 14 amino acids. This CDR3 is CASSLSYGSHEQFF. The CDR3 DNA reads TGTGCCAGCAGCCTATCCTACGGGAGTCATGAGCAGTTCTTC. The full variable domain, its missing parts supplied by reference TRBV7-2 and TRBJ2-1, is GAGVSQSPSNKVTEKGKDVELRCDPISGHTALYWYRQSLGQGLEFLIYFQGNSAPDKSGLPSDRFSAERTGGSVSTLTIQRTQQEDSAVYLCASSLSYGSHEQFFGPGTRLTVL.

A few counts support this clone. The chain joins TRBV27 to TRBJ1-6, with unresolved D. Trimming removed 3 bases at V and 6 bases at J, with 3 bases between. Germline V gives CDR1 MNHEY, CDR2 SMNVEV (reference sequence). This CDR3 spans 12 amino acids. CDR3 sequence: CASSLRNSPLHF. CDR3 DNA: TGTGCCAGCAGTTTGCGTAATTCACCCCTCCACTTT.

This chain connects TRBV5-1 to TRBJ2-3; the D gene is possibly TRBD2 (6 bases). This CDR3 has 18 amino acids. The germline V and J ends were trimmed by 3 bases and 2 bases, with 22 bases remaining between them. Germline loops: CDR1 SGHRS, CDR2 YFSETQ. CDR3: CASSSVNPVRENTDTQYF. DNA for the CDR3: TGCGCCAGCAGCTCGGTCAACCCCGTGCGGGAAAACACAGATACGCAGTATTTT.

This clone came up a few times. Other DNA sequences from this sample encode an identical CDR3 as well. The chain joins TRBV18 to TRBJ2-3, with unresolved D. V lost 6 bases, J lost 0 bases, and 13 bases lay in between. The germline V gene has CDR1 KGHSH and CDR2 LQKENI. The CDR3 extends over 15 amino acids. Here the CDR3 DNA reads TGTGCCAGCTCCCCTAGAGTCTCTAGCACAGATACGCAGTATTTT. Its translation: CASSPRVSSTDTQYF.

Here the CDR3 DNA reads TGTGCTAGTGGTTTGGAAACTCAGAACACTGAAGCTTTCTTT. Residues: CASGLETQNTEAFF. This sequence joins TRBV12-5 and TRBJ1-1; no clear D. Germline loops: CDR1 LGHNT, CDR2 FRNRAP. Trimming took 1 base from V and 1 from J, leaving 7 bases between them. This CDR3 is 14 amino acids long.